This T cell receptor (beta chain) appears in the sequencing data of a study of PD-1 blockade in classical Hodgkin lymphoma. The length of the CDR3 is 15 residues. CDR1 is SGDLS, CDR2 YYNGEE, per germline. V was shortened by 4 bases and J by 1 base, with 14 bases between the two germline ends. The time point denotes: newly diagnosed, previously untreated cHL patient sample. It was PBMCs in newly diagnosed, untreated classical Hodgkin lymphoma that served as comparison. Profiling relied on immunoSEQ multiplex PCR, and the TCRdb table lists in-frame clones only, not all of them. The sample lists about 22,000 clones; about 94% were seen once.

This chain links TRBV9 with TRBJ1-1; D ambiguous. This clonotype originated in a human donor with classical Hodgkin lymphoma. The specimen sequenced was peripheral blood mononuclear cells (PBMCs). For the CDR3, the DNA is TGTGCCAGCAGCCCTCTCCACCGGGGGAACACTGAAGCTTTCTTT. Protein product: CASSPLHRGNTEAFF.